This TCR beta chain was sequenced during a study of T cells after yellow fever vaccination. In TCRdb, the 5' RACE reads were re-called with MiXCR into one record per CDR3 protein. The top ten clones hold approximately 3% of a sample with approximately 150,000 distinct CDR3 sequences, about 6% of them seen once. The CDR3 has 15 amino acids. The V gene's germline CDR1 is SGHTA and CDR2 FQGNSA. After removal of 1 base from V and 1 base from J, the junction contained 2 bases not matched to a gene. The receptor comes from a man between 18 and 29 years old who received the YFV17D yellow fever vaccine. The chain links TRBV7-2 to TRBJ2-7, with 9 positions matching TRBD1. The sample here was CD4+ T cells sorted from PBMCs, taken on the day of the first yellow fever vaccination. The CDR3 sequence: CASSLVGTGSYEQYF. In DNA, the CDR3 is TGTGCCAGCAGCTTAGTTGGGACAGGGTCCTACGAGCAGTACTTC.